The 17 T cell receptor beta chains presented below share a single source sample, sequenced in a study of T cell responses to AZD1222 COVID-19 vaccine. Sequenced by immunoSEQ multiplex PCR; TCRdb stores in-frame clones only, minus some. The sample lists about 86,000 clones; approximately 90% were seen once. The sequencing used peripheral blood, collected on day 0 of AZD1222 vaccination. The receptor set was obtained from an adult in good health.

This clone was seen more than once but under ten times. The chain couples TRBV2 to TRBJ1-2, with D possibly being TRBD1 (5 bases). Germline CDR1 is SNHLY and CDR2 is FYNNEI. This CDR3 is 12 amino acids long. With 8 bases removed from V and 5 bases from J, the gap between germline ends came to 12 bases. For the CDR3, the DNA is TGTGCCAGCCTCAGGGATGCGTATGGCTACACCTTC. It is translated as CASLRDAYGYTF.

The chain joins TRBV7-6 to TRBJ2-1; possibly TRBD2 for D (5 bases). V gave up 2 bases and J gave up 0 bases, with 11 bases separating them. Germline V gene lookup returns CDR1 SGHVS and CDR2 FNYEAQ. CDR3 length: 16 residues. The CDR3 DNA sequence: TGTGCCAGCAGCTTATTGCCGGGAAGCTCCTACAATGAGCAGTTCTTC. Protein sequence: CASSLLPGSSYNEQFF.

This clone was seen only a few times. The chain combines TRBV19 with TRBJ2-2; TRBD2 matches at 7 bases. Germline assignment: CDR1 LNHDA and CDR2 SQIVND (reference sequence). The CDR3 length is 15 residues. With 5 bases clipped from V and 5 bases from J, the junction kept 8 bases outside the gene matches. CDR3 amino acids: CASSPKWGGTGELFF. DNA of the CDR3: TGTGCCAGTAGTCCGAAGTGGGGAGGGACCGGGGAGCTGTTTTTT. Variable domain in full (rest from reference TRBV19 and TRBJ2-2): DGGITQSPKYLFRKEGQNVTLSCEQNLNHDAMYWYRQDPGQGLRLIYYSQIVNDFQKGDIAEGYSVSREKKESFPLTVTSAQKNPTAFYLCASSPKWGGTGELFFGEGSRLTVL.

This chain connects TRBV6-5 to TRBJ1-6, with D perhaps TRBD1 (5 bases). The CDR3 covers 13 residues. CDR1 is MNHEY, CDR2 SVGAGI, per germline. Between the trimmed V and J ends, which lost 5 bases and 7 bases, there was a span of 9 bases. The DNA for the CDR3 is TGTGCCAGCAGTCGGGACGGAAATTCACCCCTCCACTTT. It codes for CASSRDGNSPLHF.

This rearrangement joins TRBV29-1 to TRBJ2-2; no definite D call. The CDR3 has 14 amino acids. The V and J ends lost 0 bases and 4 bases respectively, with 9 bases between them. Germline V gives CDR1 SQVTM, CDR2 ANQGSEA. Here the CDR3 DNA reads TGCAGCGTTGAAGATGAGCAGAGCACCGGGGAGCTGTTTTTT. Encoded protein: CSVEDEQSTGELFF.

In DNA, the CDR3 is TGTGCCAGCAGCTTTGGGACTAGCGTGACCTACGAGCAGTACTTC. It codes for CASSFGTSVTYEQYF. The V call is TRBV7-2, the J call TRBJ2-7, with 10 bases matching TRBD2. The CDR3 covers 15 residues. J was trimmed by 2 bases and V by 3 bases; bases with no gene match: 4. Germline V gives CDR1 SGHTA, CDR2 FQGNSA.

The chain links TRBV4-3 to TRBJ1-5, with D maybe TRBD1 (5 bases). Germline V gene data show CDR1 as LGHNA and CDR2 as YSLEER. V lost 3 bases and J lost 6, with 12 bases in between. This CDR3 comprises 14 residues. CDR3 protein: CASSQEGFGQPQHF. The CDR3 bases are TGCGCCAGCAGCCAGGAGGGGTTTGGTCAGCCCCAGCATTTT.

The rearrangement uses TRBV7-6 and TRBJ2-1, with 11 bases aligning to TRBD2. The CDR3 covers 15 residues. V dropped 1 base and J dropped 7; count of bases not matched to a gene: 3. The germline CDR1 and CDR2 sequences are SGHVS and FNYEAQ. The CDR3 here is CASSLGTSGPNEQFF. DNA of the CDR3: TGTGCCAGCAGCTTAGGGACTAGCGGGCCTAATGAGCAGTTCTTC.

The gene calls are TRBV3-1 (or the pseudogene TRBV3-2) and TRBJ2-5; the match to TRBD2 covers 8 bases. The V gene end was trimmed by 4 bases and the J gene end by 5 bases; junction bases not matched to a gene: 9. This CDR3 region has 15 residues. Looked up from germline, CDR1 is LGHDT and CDR2 is YNNKEL (reference sequence). The CDR3 coding sequence is TGTGCCAGCAGCCTCGCGGCGGGAGGAGGGGAGACCCAGTACTTC. The encoded protein is CASSLAAGGGETQYF.

V is TRBV19 and J is TRBJ1-1; 7 positions agree with TRBD1. This CDR3 has 15 residues. Germline V gives CDR1 LNHDA, CDR2 SQIVND (reference sequence). Trimming at V came to 5 bases and at J to 2 bases, leaving 8 bases not matched to a gene. CDR3: CASSRSGGYNTEAFF. CDR3 DNA: TGTGCCAGTAGTCGCTCAGGGGGATACAACACTGAAGCTTTCTTT.

Ten or more counts support this clone. Written as DNA, the CDR3 is TGTGCCAGCAGTTTCCTAGCGGGAGAACCAGATACGCAGTATTTT. Translation gives CASSFLAGEPDTQYF. The V call is TRBV27, the J call TRBJ2-3; 10 bases match TRBD2. Germline trimming cut 3 bases from V and 4 bases from J; bases unmatched to any gene: 4. Germline V CDR1 and CDR2: MNHEY, SMNVEV (reference sequence). This CDR3 is 15 amino acids long.

V gene TRBV18 combines with J gene TRBJ1-5; 7 bases are a match to TRBD1. This CDR3 has 14 amino acids. Germline CDR1 is KGHSH and CDR2 is LQKENI. Trimming removed 5 bases from V and 3 bases from J; junction bases left unmatched: 4. Here the CDR3 DNA reads TGTGCCAGCTCAGAGACAGGGAACAATCAGCCCCAGCATTTT. It specifies CASSETGNNQPQHF.

This clone is a singleton in its sample. In nucleotides, the CDR3 is TGTGCCAGCAGCTTGATAGCGGGAGGGGGCTACAATGAGCAGTTCTTC. This codes for CASSLIAGGGYNEQFF. This chain uses TRBV7-2 with TRBJ2-1; 11 bases fit TRBD2. Germline CDR1 is SGHTA and CDR2 is FQGNSA. The CDR3 totals 16 residues. V lost 3 bases to trimming and J lost 3 bases; unmatched junction nucleotides: 4. Variable domain in full (rest from reference TRBV7-2 and TRBJ2-1): GAGVSQSPSNKVTEKGKDVELRCDPISGHTALYWYRQSLGQGLEFLIYFQGNSAPDKSGLPSDRFSAERTGGSVSTLTIQRTQQEDSAVYLCASSLIAGGGYNEQFFGPGTRLTVL.

The chain is built from TRBV12-3 or TRBV12-4 and TRBJ2-5; no firm D call. The CDR3 covers 11 residues. The V and J ends lost 2 bases and 5 bases respectively, with 3 bases between them. The CDR3 nucleotides read TGTGCCAGCAGTTTACGGGAGACCCAGTACTTC. Amino acid sequence: CASSLRETQYF.

V gene TRBV11-2 combines with J gene TRBJ2-7; TRBD2 aligns across 8 bases. This CDR3 comprises 15 residues. V was clipped by 4 bases and J by 4 bases; unmatched bases: 9. Germline assignment: CDR1 SGHAT and CDR2 FQNNGV. This chain's CDR3 is CASSSAGTRRYEQYF. CDR3 DNA: TGTGCCAGCAGCTCGGCGGGGACTAGAAGATACGAGCAGTACTTC.

This clone came up once. The genes are TRBV9 and TRBJ2-3, with 7 nucleotides matching TRBD2. Germline CDR1 reads SGDLS; CDR2 reads YYNGEE. V trimming: 4 bases; J trimming: 2 bases; junction bases outside the gene matches: 7. CDR3 length equals 15 residues. CDR3: CASSPFAGDTDTQYF. The CDR3 region has the DNA TGTGCCAGCAGCCCCTTTGCGGGGGACACAGATACGCAGTATTTT.

The rearrangement links TRBV6-5 to TRBJ2-1; D uncertain. V shed 6 bases and J shed 5 bases, with 14 bases lying between them. CDR3 length: 14 amino acids. Germline V gene data show CDR1 as MNHEY and CDR2 as SVGAGI. The CDR3 spells CASSPYGSDNEQFF. Written as DNA, the CDR3 is TGTGCCAGCAGCCCGTATGGATCCGACAATGAGCAGTTCTTC.